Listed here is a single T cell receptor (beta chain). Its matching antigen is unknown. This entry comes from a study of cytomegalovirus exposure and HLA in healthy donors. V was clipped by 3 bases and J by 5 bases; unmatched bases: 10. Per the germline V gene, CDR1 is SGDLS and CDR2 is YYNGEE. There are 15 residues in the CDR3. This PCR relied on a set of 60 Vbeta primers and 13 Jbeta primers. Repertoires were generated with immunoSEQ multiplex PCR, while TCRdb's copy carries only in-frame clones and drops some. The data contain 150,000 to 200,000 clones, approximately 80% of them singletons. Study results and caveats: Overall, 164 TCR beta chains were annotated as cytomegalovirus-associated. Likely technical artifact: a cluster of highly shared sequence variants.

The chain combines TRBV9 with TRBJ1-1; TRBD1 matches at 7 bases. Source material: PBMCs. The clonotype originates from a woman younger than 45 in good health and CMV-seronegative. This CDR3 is CASSEEGAWGTEAFF. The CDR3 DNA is TGTGCCAGCAGCGAGGAGGGGGCCTGGGGGACTGAAGCTTTCTTT. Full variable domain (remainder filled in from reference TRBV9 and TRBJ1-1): DSGVTQTPKHLITATGQRVTLRCSPRSGDLSVYWYQQSLDQGLQFLIQYYNGEERAKGNILERFSAQQFPDLHSELNLSSLELGDSALYFCASSEEGAWGTEAFFGQGTRLTVV.